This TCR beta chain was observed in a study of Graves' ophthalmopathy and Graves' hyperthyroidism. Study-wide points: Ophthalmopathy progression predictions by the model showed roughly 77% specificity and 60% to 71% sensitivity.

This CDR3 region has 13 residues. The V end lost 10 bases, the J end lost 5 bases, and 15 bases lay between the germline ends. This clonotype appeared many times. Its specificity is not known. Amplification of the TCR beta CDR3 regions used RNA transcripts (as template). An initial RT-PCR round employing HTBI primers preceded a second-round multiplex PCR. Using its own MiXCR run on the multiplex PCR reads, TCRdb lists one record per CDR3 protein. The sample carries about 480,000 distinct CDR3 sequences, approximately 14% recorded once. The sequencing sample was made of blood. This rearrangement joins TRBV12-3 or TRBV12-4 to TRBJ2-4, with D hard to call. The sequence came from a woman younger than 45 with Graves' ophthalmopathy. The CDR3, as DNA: TGTGCCACCCTAAAGAGTGGAGAAAACATTCAGTACTTC. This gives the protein CATLKSGENIQYF.